The rows below give T cell receptor beta chains drawn from one sample of a study of shared clonotypes between healthy human individuals. The assay was immunoSEQ multiplex PCR, and TCRdb's table has in-frame clones only and misses some. The table includes 2 million or so clones, just under 95% detected once. The sequenced sample was naive CD8+ T cells sorted from blood. The receptors originated from a man between 18 and 29 years old in good health. Each CDR3 is given with its conserved first and last residue. The order of the fields is clone size, V gene, J gene, D gene, CDR3 protein, CDR3 DNA. A D gene is named only where the DNA matches it firmly. Clone sizes are given selectively: once, few, many, or a class where the clone is expanded.

>.|TRBV2|TRBJ2-3|TRBD2
CASSERVAGVGDTQYF
TGTGCCAGCAGTGAGAGGGTAGCGGGGGTGGGAGATACGCAGTATTTT
>.|TRBV9|TRBJ2-5|TRBD1
CASSVGSGGGETQYF
TGTGCCAGCAGCGTAGGGTCAGGGGGTGGCGAGACCCAGTACTTC
>.|TRBV28|TRBJ2-6|.
CASSFRGPGANVLTF
TGTGCCAGCAGTTTCAGGGGACCTGGGGCCAACGTCCTGACTTTC
>once|TRBV5-4|TRBJ1-1|.
CASSSRNRQLSTEAFF
TGTGCCAGCAGCTCCCGGAACCGACAGTTGAGCACTGAAGCTTTCTTT
>once|TRBV27|TRBJ1-4|.
CASSSLNEKLFF
TGTGCCAGCAGTTCTTTAAATGAAAAACTGTTTTTT
>.|TRBV7-6|TRBJ2-3|TRBD2
CASSPGLAIILTDTQYF
TGTGCCAGCAGCCCGGGACTAGCGATCATCCTCACAGATACGCAGTATTTT
>.|TRBV5-6|TRBJ2-7|TRBD2
CASSPGLVNYEQYF
TGTGCCAGCAGCCCGGGACTAGTGAACTACGAGCAGTACTTC
>.|TRBV5-4|TRBJ2-5|TRBD1
CASSSGTGGRETQYF
TGTGCCAGCAGCTCCGGGACAGGGGGTCGAGAGACCCAGTACTTC
>.|TRBV27|TRBJ1-1|.
CASSDPFSMNTEAFF
TGTGCCAGCAGTGATCCATTCTCCATGAACACTGAAGCTTTCTTT
>.|TRBV5-6|TRBJ2-7|TRBD1
CASSFTGTGSGEQYF
TGTGCCAGCAGCTTTACCGGGACAGGGTCGGGCGAGCAGTACTTC
>.|TRBV11-2|TRBJ2-3|.
CASSSASGGTTDTQYF
TGTGCCAGCAGCTCGGCCTCGGGGGGCACCACAGATACGCAGTATTTT
>.|TRBV5-1|TRBJ1-1|.
CASSLVVADTEAFF
TGCGCCAGCAGCCTAGTGGTGGCGGACACTGAAGCTTTCTTT
>.|TRBV28|TRBJ2-5|.
CATLDVKETQYF
TGTGCCACTCTAGACGTCAAAGAGACCCAGTACTTC
>.|TRBV7-9|TRBJ2-3|TRBD2
CASSLGVAGKFDTQYF
TGTGCCAGCAGCTTAGGGGTAGCGGGGAAGTTCGATACGCAGTATTTT
>.|TRBV6-5|TRBJ2-7|TRBD2
CASSFIAGDLEQYF
TGTGCCAGCAGTTTCATAGCGGGAGATCTCGAGCAGTACTTC
>.|TRBV6-5|TRBJ1-5|TRBD1
CASSLGQGHPQHF
TGTGCCAGCAGTTTGGGACAGGGGCACCCCCAGCATTTT
>.|TRBV28|TRBJ2-1|.
CASSIRAGLGNEQFF
TGTGCCAGCAGCATCCGCGCCGGCCTTGGTAATGAGCAGTTCTTC
>.|TRBV6-6|TRBJ1-1|TRBD1
CASSSPQGGTEAFF
TGTGCCAGCAGTAGCCCGCAGGGGGGCACTGAAGCTTTCTTT
>.|TRBV11-3|TRBJ2-1|TRBD2
CASSSIAGAGYNEQFF
TGTGCCAGCAGCTCGATAGCGGGGGCGGGGTACAATGAGCAGTTCTTC
>.|TRBV7-9|TRBJ1-1|.
CASSLGGGGTGMRIAEAFF
TGTGCCAGCAGCTTAGGAGGCGGAGGAACAGGGATGAGGATCGCTGAAGCTTTCTTT
>.|TRBV9|TRBJ1-2|.
CASSVETGGGYTF
TGTGCCAGCAGCGTAGAGACGGGCGGAGGCTACACCTTC
>.|TRBV12-5|TRBJ2-5|.
CASGHFMRQYQETQYF
TGTGCTAGTGGTCACTTTATGAGACAGTACCAAGAGACCCAGTACTTC
>.|TRBV11-2|TRBJ1-2|.
CASSLRDRYGYTF
TGTGCCAGCAGCTTAAGGGACCGCTATGGCTACACCTTC
>.|TRBV2|TRBJ2-1|.
CASSPDDSYEQFF
TGTGCCAGCAGCCCCGACGACAGTTATGAGCAGTTCTTC
>.|TRBV6-5|TRBJ2-2|.
CASSPLRGRGGELFF
TGTGCCAGCAGCCCACTACGGGGGCGCGGCGGGGAGCTGTTTTTT
>.|TRBV13|TRBJ2-5|.
CASSPRDQETQYF
TGTGCCAGCAGCCCCCGGGACCAAGAGACCCAGTACTTC
>.|TRBV10-3|TRBJ2-1|TRBD2
CAASDRGGRNEQFF
TGTGCCGCCTCTGACCGGGGGGGCCGAAATGAGCAGTTCTTC
>.|TRBV7-9|TRBJ1-1|TRBD1
CASNPSRGQGALFEAFF
TGTGCCAGCAACCCCTCCCGAGGACAGGGGGCACTATTTGAAGCTTTCTTT
>.|TRBV19|TRBJ2-2|.
CASNDGYTGELFF
TGTGCCAGTAACGACGGGTACACCGGGGAGCTGTTTTTT
>.|TRBV6-5|TRBJ2-7|.
CASSYEGAYEQYF
TGTGCCAGCAGTTACGAGGGGGCCTACGAGCAGTACTTC
>.|TRBV30|TRBJ2-1|.
CAWSGLGQFDEQFF
TGTGCCTGGAGTGGGCTGGGGCAATTCGATGAGCAGTTCTTC
>.|TRBV7-6|TRBJ2-5|TRBD2
CASSLLAGGPPETQYF
TGTGCCAGCAGCCTTTTAGCGGGAGGGCCCCCTGAGACCCAGTACTTC
>once|TRBV7-9|TRBJ1-4|TRBD1
CASSHPGTANEKLFF
TGTGCCAGCAGCCACCCCGGGACAGCGAATGAAAAACTGTTTTTT
>.|TRBV11-2|TRBJ2-3|.
CASSFGADTQYF
TGTGCCAGCAGCTTCGGGGCAGATACGCAGTATTTT
>.|TRBV19|TRBJ2-1|TRBD2
CASSIGTSEANEQFF
TGTGCCAGTAGTATAGGGACTAGCGAGGCCAATGAGCAGTTCTTC
>.|TRBV7-9|TRBJ2-2|TRBD2
CASSLGTSGGGAGELFF
TGTGCCAGCAGCTTAGGAACTAGCGGGGGCGGAGCCGGGGAGCTGTTTTTT
>.|TRBV19|TRBJ1-4|.
CASSIRGLGEKLFF
TGTGCCAGTAGTATAAGAGGGCTTGGCGAAAAACTGTTTTTT
>once|TRBV7-9|TRBJ2-3|.
CASSLKQEYF
TGTGCCAGCAGCTTGAAGCAGGAGTATTTT
>few|TRBV13|TRBJ2-7|TRBD1
CASSSRGTGGIFYEQYF
TGTGCCAGCAGCTCCCGTGGGACAGGGGGAATATTCTACGAGCAGTACTTC
>.|TRBV10-1|TRBJ2-7|TRBD2
CARIIPSGSAYEQYF
TGCGCCAGAATAATACCGAGCGGGAGCGCCTACGAGCAGTACTTC
>.|TRBV7-6|TRBJ2-3|TRBD2
CASSSSGALTDTQYF
TGTGCCAGCAGTTCTAGCGGGGCCCTCACAGATACGCAGTATTTT
>.|TRBV5-6|TRBJ2-7|.
CASSPDGVNLYEQYF
TGTGCCAGCAGCCCCGATGGGGTGAATTTATACGAGCAGTACTTC
>.|TRBV10-1|TRBJ1-5|.
CASSSAAQTYSNQPQHF
TGCGCCAGCAGCTCAGCCGCACAAACCTATAGCAATCAGCCCCAGCATTTT
>.|TRBV6-6|TRBJ1-2|.
CASSDDHGYGYTF
TGTGCCAGCAGTGACGACCACGGCTATGGCTACACCTTC
>.|TRBV10-1|TRBJ2-4|.
CASRNNSQAKNIQYF
TGCGCCAGCAGAAACAACTCTCAAGCCAAAAACATTCAGTACTTC
>.|TRBV12-5|TRBJ1-4|TRBD1
CASGLTIRAGGEKLFF
TGTGCTAGTGGTTTGACGATCCGGGCAGGGGGCGAAAAACTGTTTTTT
>.|TRBV2|TRBJ2-3|.
CASSLGGMTGDTQYF
TGTGCCAGCAGTCTAGGTGGCATGACAGGAGATACGCAGTATTTT
>.|TRBV6-6|TRBJ2-7|.
CASSYDSEQYF
TGTGCCAGCAGTTACGACTCCGAGCAGTACTTC
>.|TRBV5-1|TRBJ2-5|.
CASSFRSGVETQYF
TGCGCCAGCAGCTTCCGCTCCGGGGTCGAGACCCAGTACTTC